This record covers a single TCR beta chain. TCRdb's copy holds only in-frame clones and misses some; the assay was immunoSEQ multiplex PCR. Of some 99,000 clones listed, roughly nine tenths were seen once; the top ten hold roughly 4%. This sample was included in a study of control samples from healthy donors and cancer patients. The receptor's source is a human donor in good health. The donor label of this sample is uncertain. The sequenced sample consisted of blood.

CDR3 bases: TGCAGTGCTAGAGGGACATCGGAAGCTTTCTTT. As protein: CSARGTSEAFF. The chain uses TRBV20-1 and TRBJ1-1, with D possibly being TRBD1 (5 bases). Per the germline V gene, CDR1 is DFQATT and CDR2 is SNEGSKA (reference sequence). V shed 1 base and J shed 8 bases, with 8 bases lying between them. There are 11 residues in the CDR3.